These T cell receptor beta chains were read from a single sample in a study of cytotoxic CD8 clonotypes in ibrutinib-treated CLL. Some clones are missing from TCRdb's copy, which holds only in-frame ones; the method was immunoSEQ multiplex PCR. The table lists some 200,000 clones, approximately 70% of them singletons. This specimen was PBMCs, taken after 12 months of ibrutinib treatment. These receptors all come from a human donor with chronic lymphocytic leukemia. Both conserved end residues are part of each CDR3. The D gene is left open where the match is weak. Part of the rows lack a size; the others show once, few, many or a class for expanded clones.

TRBJ2-7 NA TRBV6-1 NA TGTGCCAGCAGTGAAGCCAATACCCCCTACGAGCAGTACTTC CASSEANTPYEQYF
TRBJ1-4 once TRBV4-2 NA TGTGCCAGCAGCCAAGAAGCCCTGAGTGAAAAACTGTTTTTT CASSQEALSEKLFF
TRBJ1-2 NA TRBV7-8 NA TGTGCCAGCAGCTTAGCGCGGCACGCCGGCTACACCTTC CASSLARHAGYTF
TRBJ2-1 NA TRBV7-6 NA TGTGCCAGCAGCTTAACTCTCCGCTCCTACAATGAGCAGTTCTTC CASSLTLRSYNEQFF
TRBJ1-5 NA TRBV29-1 NA TGCAGCGTAGGAGGGTCTCCTGGGCAGCCCCAGCATTTT CSVGGSPGQPQHF
TRBJ1-5 NA TRBV2 NA TGTGCCAGCAGTGTGTCAGGGAACAATCAGCCCCAGCATTTT CASSVSGNNQPQHF
TRBJ1-2 NA TRBV9 NA TGTGCCAGCAGCGTAGATCCCGCGGGGCAGGGTTGCACCTTC CASSVDPAGQGCTF
TRBJ1-1 NA TRBV18 NA TGTGCCAGCTCACCACCGGATGTTAACACTGAAGCTTTCTTT CASSPPDVNTEAFF
TRBJ2-3 NA TRBV30 NA TGTGCCTGGAGTGTTCGGGGGCAGGGTTCAGATACGCAGTATTTT CAWSVRGQGSDTQYF
TRBJ2-3 NA TRBV28 TRBD2 TGTGCCAGCAGCACCGGGACAGAGCGGGAGGGCCTAAGGGCAGATACGCAGTATTTT CASSTGTEREGLRADTQYF
TRBJ1-2 NA TRBV7-2 NA TGTGCCAGCAGCTTAGGACAGGCTCCCTATGGCTACACCTTC CASSLGQAPYGYTF
TRBJ2-6 NA TRBV7-9 TRBD1 TGTGCCAGCACCTTTACAGGGGGCTATGGGGCCAACGTCCTGACTTTC CASTFTGGYGANVLTF
TRBJ1-2 few TRBV7-8 TRBD1 TGTGCCAGCAGCTTAGCCCTGAAAACTGGACAGGGGACCTATGGCTACACCTTC CASSLALKTGQGTYGYTF
TRBJ1-1 NA TRBV5-1 NA TGCGCCAGCAGCTTGGGAACTGATAACACTGAAGCTTTCTTT CASSLGTDNTEAFF
TRBJ1-2 NA TRBV7-2 NA TGTGCCAGCAGCAAGGGGGAGGGACCTAACTATGGCTACACCTTC CASSKGEGPNYGYTF
TRBJ2-3 NA TRBV29-1 TRBD2 TGCAGCGTCCTAGCGGAGCTCACAGATACGCAGTATTTT CSVLAELTDTQYF
TRBJ1-1 NA TRBV2 NA TGTGCCAGTGGACAGAACACTGAAGCTTTCTTT CASGQNTEAFF
TRBJ2-7 NA TRBV5-6 NA TGTGCCAGCAGCTTAAAGGAATCCTACGAGCAGTACTTC CASSLKESYEQYF
TRBJ2-3 NA TRBV29-1 NA TGCAGCGTCTCCCTGAAAAGGTTATCGAGCACAGATACGCAGTATTTT CSVSLKRLSSTDTQYF
TRBJ2-1 NA TRBV19 TRBD2 TGTGCCAGTATGGGGCTAGCGGGGTTCAATGAGCAGTTCTTC CASMGLAGFNEQFF
TRBJ1-2 NA TRBV18 TRBD1 TGTGCCAGCTCACCATCGGGACAGGCGGGCTTC CASSPSGQAGF
TRBJ1-5 NA TRBV6-6 NA TGTGCCAGCACGGATAGCAATCAGCCCCAGCATTTT CASTDSNQPQHF
TRBJ2-4 few TRBV30 NA TGTGCCTGGACTATGGGGAACATTCAGTACTTC CAWTMGNIQYF
TRBJ1-5 NA TRBV30 TRBD1 TGTGCCTGGAGTGTAAAACAGGGGAGTCAGCCCCAGCATTTT CAWSVKQGSQPQHF
TRBJ2-5 NA TRBV30 NA TGTGCCTGGAGTGTTTCGAGGGAGACCCAGTACTTC CAWSVSRETQYF
TRBJ1-5 NA TRBV28 NA TGTGCCAGCAGTAGCAGGAAGCCCCAGCATTTT CASSSRKPQHF
TRBJ2-7 NA TRBV25-1 NA TGTGCCAGCAGTGAATATTTATCATTGGCGGCCTCCTACGAGCAGTACTTC CASSEYLSLAASYEQYF
TRBJ1-6 NA TRBV5-1 NA TGCGCCAGCAGCTTCGAAGGGTTCAATTCACCCCTCCACTTT CASSFEGFNSPLHF
TRBJ2-7 NA TRBV6-1 NA TGTGCCAGCAGTGAAATCTTCTTACTGACCTACGAGCAGTACTTC CASSEIFLLTYEQYF
TRBJ1-1 once TRBV5-6 NA TGTGCCAGCAGCTTTTACTGGGACACTGAAGCTTTCTTT CASSFYWDTEAFF
TRBJ1-5 NA TRBV2 NA TGTGCCAGCACCCGGACCGAGTTCGATCAGCCCCAGCATTTT CASTRTEFDQPQHF
TRBJ2-3 NA TRBV6-5 NA TGTGCCAGCAAACCAGGGTTCGGCACAGATACGCAGTATTTT CASKPGFGTDTQYF
TRBJ1-5 NA TRBV7-2 NA TGTGCCAGCAGCTGGGGGGGGCCCCAGCATTTT CASSWGGPQHF
TRBJ1-1 few TRBV5-4 NA TGTGCCAGCAGCGCTGACAGAGATCGGGGTGAAGCTTTCTTT CASSADRDRGEAFF
TRBJ1-2 once TRBV6-1 NA TGTGCCAGCAGTGATTTTGGGTTTATCCTATTAGGCTACACCTTC CASSDFGFILLGYTF
TRBJ2-3 NA TRBV30 TRBD2 TGTGCCTGGAGTAAAGGACTAGCGGGACGGACTACGCAGTATTTT CAWSKGLAGRTTQYF
TRBJ1-2 NA TRBV6-6 NA TGTGCCAGCAGTTACGGAAGACCGGGGTATGGCTACACCTTC CASSYGRPGYGYTF
TRBJ1-1 few TRBV5-1 TRBD1 TGCGCCAGCAGTCTTCGGACAGGGCCTGAAGCTTTCTTT CASSLRTGPEAFF
TRBJ2-1 NA TRBV4-2 NA TGTGCCAGCAGCTCTCGGAGCGCCCATTTGTTGCAGTTCTTC CASSSRSAHLLQFF
TRBJ1-2 NA TRBV30 TRBD1 TGTGCCTGGAGTCCGGACAGGGCGGGTGGCTACACCTTC CAWSPDRAGGYTF
TRBJ1-2 NA TRBV7-8 NA TGTGCCAGCAGTGGGCAGGGCAAATTAAACTATGGCTACACCTTC CASSGQGKLNYGYTF
TRBJ2-7 NA TRBV5-1 NA TGCGCCAGCAGAGCCGGGGTCTCCTACGAGCAGTACTTC CASRAGVSYEQYF
TRBJ2-7 NA TRBV7-2 TRBD2 TGTGCCAGCAGCAGACTAGCCGGTTTTGAGCAGTACTTC CASSRLAGFEQYF
TRBJ1-2 NA TRBV4-2 TRBD1 TGTGCCAGGTCTCCGCCGGACAGGGACGGAGGTGGCTACACCTTC CARSPPDRDGGGYTF
TRBJ2-1 NA TRBV18 TRBD2 TGTGCCAGCTCATCGCCCCCCCGGACTAGCGGGAGCTCCTACAATGAGCAGTTCTTC CASSSPPRTSGSSYNEQFF
TRBJ1-1 NA TRBV5-1 TRBD1 TGCGCCAGCAGCTTGGGTACCGGGACAGGGTCCACTGAAGCTTTCTTT CASSLGTGTGSTEAFF
TRBJ2-4 few TRBV4-2 NA TGTGCCAGCAGCCAAGTAAGAGCCAAAAACATTCAGTACTTC CASSQVRAKNIQYF
TRBJ2-2 few TRBV2 NA TGTGCCAGCAGTGGGTACACCGGGGAGCTGTTTTTT CASSGYTGELFF
TRBJ1-2 NA TRBV4-1 NA TGCGCCAGCAGCCAACGAAGACAGGATCTAAGCTACACCTTC CASSQRRQDLSYTF
TRBJ1-1 NA TRBV5-1 NA TGCGCCAGCAGCCCCCAGGGGAACACTGAAGCTTTCTTT CASSPQGNTEAFF
TRBJ2-3 few TRBV2 NA TGTGCCAGCCAACGGGACACAGATACGCAGTATTTT CASQRDTDTQYF
TRBJ2-7 many TRBV28 NA TGTGCCAGCAGCCCCCTGAAAGCTAGTAAGGGTTACGAGCAGTACTTC CASSPLKASKGYEQYF
TRBJ1-1 NA TRBV6-1 NA TGTGCCAGCAGTGAATATGGGGCAGCAAACACTGAAGCTTTCTTT CASSEYGAANTEAFF
TRBJ1-1 NA TRBV27 TRBD1 TGTGCCAGCAACAGCCTACTTAACGACAGGGCGAACACTGAAGCTTTCTTT CASNSLLNDRANTEAFF
TRBJ1-1 NA TRBV5-6 NA TGTGCCAGCAGCTTGTTTCTTGGCACTGAAGCTTTCTTT CASSLFLGTEAFF
TRBJ1-2 NA TRBV5-1 TRBD1 TGCGCCAGCAGCCAGGGGGACTATGGCTACACCTTC CASSQGDYGYTF